The clone carrying this T cell receptor beta chain has at least ten counts. This sample's time point: sample taken at primary tumor resection. TCRs were sequenced from unsorted whole RNA of tumor, nontumor lung or PBMC. CDR3 length equals 19 residues. Germline V CDR1 and CDR2: LNHDA, SQIVND (reference sequence). Each TCR cDNA molecule carried a unique molecular identifier. TCRdb processed the 5' RACE reads anew with MiXCR; each CDR3 protein has one entry. The sample has some 100,000 distinct CDR3 sequences, under 9% seen once. The sample belongs to a study of spatial heterogeneity in lung cancer. The sequences come from PBMCs, collected at surgery. This receptor was taken from a male donor with early-stage non-small cell lung cancer. The chain links TRBV19 to TRBJ2-6, with D perhaps matching TRBD1 (6 bases). The CDR3 is CVRSPHRAHPFSGANVLTF. The CDR3 DNA reads as TGTGTCAGATCTCCGCACAGGGCGCACCCCTTTTCTGGGGCCAACGTCCTGACTTTC.